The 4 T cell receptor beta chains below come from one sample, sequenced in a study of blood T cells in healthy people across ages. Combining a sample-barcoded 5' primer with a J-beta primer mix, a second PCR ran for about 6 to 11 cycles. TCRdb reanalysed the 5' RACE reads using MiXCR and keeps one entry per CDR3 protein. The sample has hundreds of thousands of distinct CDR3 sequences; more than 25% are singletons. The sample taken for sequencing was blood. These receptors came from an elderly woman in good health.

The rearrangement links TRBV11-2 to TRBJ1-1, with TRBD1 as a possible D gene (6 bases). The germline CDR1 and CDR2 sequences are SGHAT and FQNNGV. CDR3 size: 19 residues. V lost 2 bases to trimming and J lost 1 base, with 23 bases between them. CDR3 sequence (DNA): TGTGCCAGCAGCTTAAGGCTGGGGGGGGGCAGCAATCAGAACACTGAAGCTTTCTTT. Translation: CASSLRLGGGSNQNTEAFF.

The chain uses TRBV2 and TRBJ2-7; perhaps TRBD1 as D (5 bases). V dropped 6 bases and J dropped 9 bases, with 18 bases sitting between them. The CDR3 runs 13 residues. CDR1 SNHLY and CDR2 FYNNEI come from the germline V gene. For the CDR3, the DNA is TGTGCCAGCAGGGTCCAGAGTTCTCAGGGGCAGTACTTC. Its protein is CASRVQSSQGQYF.

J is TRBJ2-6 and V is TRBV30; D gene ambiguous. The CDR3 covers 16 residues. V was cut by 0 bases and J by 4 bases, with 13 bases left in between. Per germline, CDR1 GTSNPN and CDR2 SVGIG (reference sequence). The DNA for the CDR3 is TGTGCCTGGAGTGTACAGAGGCCCTCAGGGGCCAACGTCCTGACTTTC. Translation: CAWSVQRPSGANVLTF.

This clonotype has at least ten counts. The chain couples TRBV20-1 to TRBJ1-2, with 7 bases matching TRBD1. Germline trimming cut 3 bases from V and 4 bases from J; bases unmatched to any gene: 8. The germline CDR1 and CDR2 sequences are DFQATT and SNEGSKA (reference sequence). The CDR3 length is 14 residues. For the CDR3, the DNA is TGCAGTGCTAGGGTACCGGGACAGTTCTATGGCTACACCTTC. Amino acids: CSARVPGQFYGYTF.